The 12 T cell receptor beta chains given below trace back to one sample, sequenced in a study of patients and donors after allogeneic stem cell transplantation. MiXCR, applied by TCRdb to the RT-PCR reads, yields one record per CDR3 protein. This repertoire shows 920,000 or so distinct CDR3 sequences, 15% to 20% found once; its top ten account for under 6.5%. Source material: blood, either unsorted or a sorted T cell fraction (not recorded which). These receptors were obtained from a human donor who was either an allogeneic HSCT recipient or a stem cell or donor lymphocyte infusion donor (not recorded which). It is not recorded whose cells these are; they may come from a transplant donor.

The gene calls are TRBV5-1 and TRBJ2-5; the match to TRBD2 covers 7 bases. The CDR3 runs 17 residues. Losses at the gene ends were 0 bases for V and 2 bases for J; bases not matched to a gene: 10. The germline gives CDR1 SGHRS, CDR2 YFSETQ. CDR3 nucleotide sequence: TGCGCCAGCAGCTTGGGCACTCTAGCGGTCGGTCAAGAGACCCAGTACTTC. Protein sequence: CASSLGTLAVGQETQYF.

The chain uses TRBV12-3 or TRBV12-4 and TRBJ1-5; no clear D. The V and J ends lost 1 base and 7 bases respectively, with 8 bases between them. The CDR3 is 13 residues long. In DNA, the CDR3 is TGTGCCAGCAGTTTAGAAGAAAAACAGCCCCAGCATTTT. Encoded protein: CASSLEEKQPQHF.

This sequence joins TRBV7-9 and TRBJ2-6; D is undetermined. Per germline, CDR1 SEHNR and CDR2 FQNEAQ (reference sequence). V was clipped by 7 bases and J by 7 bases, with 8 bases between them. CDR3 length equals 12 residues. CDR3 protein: CASIYAANVLTF. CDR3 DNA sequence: TGTGCCAGCATCTATGCAGCCAACGTCCTGACTTTC.

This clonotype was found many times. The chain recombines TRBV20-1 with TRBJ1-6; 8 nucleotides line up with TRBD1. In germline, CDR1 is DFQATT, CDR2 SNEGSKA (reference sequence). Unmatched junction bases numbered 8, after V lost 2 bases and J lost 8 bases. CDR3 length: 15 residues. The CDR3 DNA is TGCAGTGCTAGAAACCAGGACAGGGAAGATTCACCCCTCCACTTT. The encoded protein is CSARNQDREDSPLHF.

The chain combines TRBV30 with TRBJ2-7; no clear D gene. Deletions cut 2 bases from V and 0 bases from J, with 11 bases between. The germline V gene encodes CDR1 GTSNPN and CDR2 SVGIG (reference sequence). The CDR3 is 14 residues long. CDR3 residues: CAWSSGRRSYEQYF. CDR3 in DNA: TGTGCCTGGAGTAGTGGCCGCCGCTCCTACGAGCAGTACTTC.

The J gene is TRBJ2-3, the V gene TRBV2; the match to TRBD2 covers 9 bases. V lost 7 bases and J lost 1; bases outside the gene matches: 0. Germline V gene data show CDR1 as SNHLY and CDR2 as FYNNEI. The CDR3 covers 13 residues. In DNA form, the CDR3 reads TGTGCCAGCAAGCGGGAGGGCACAGATACGCAGTATTTT. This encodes CASKREGTDTQYF.

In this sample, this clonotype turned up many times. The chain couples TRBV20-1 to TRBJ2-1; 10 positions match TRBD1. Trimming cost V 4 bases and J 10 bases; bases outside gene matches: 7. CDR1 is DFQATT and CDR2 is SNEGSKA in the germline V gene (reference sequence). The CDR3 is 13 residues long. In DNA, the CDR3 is TGCAGTGCTACAGGACAGGGGGGCTGGGAGCAGTTCTTC. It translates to CSATGQGGWEQFF.

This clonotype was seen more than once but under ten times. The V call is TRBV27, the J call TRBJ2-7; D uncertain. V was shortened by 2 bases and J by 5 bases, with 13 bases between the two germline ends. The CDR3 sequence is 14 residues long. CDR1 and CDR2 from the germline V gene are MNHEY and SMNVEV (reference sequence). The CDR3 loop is CASSLTWKPDEQYF. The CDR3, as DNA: TGTGCCAGCAGTTTAACGTGGAAACCTGACGAGCAGTACTTC.

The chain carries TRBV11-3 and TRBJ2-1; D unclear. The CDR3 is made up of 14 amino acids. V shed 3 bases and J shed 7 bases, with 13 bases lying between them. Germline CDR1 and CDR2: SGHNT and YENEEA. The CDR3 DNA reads TGTGCCAGCAGCTTCTCGAGAGAGGCGAATGAGCAGTTCTTC. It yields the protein CASSFSREANEQFF. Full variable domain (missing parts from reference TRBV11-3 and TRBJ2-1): EAGVVQSPRYKIIEKKQPVAFWCNPISGHNTLYWYLQNLGQGPELLIRYENEEAVDDSQLPKDRFSAERLKGVDSTLKIQPAELGDSAVYLCASSFSREANEQFFGPGTRLTVL.

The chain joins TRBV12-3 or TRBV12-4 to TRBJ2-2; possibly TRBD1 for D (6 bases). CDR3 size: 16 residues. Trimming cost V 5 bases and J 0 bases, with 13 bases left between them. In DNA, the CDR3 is TGTGCCAGCAGTCCCACGGGACAAGCGAACACCGGGGAGCTGTTTTTT. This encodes CASSPTGQANTGELFF.

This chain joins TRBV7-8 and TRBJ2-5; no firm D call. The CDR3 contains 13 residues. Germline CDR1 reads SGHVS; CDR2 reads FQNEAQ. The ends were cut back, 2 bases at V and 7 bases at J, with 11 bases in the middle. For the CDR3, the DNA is TGTGCCAGCAGCTTACTTAAGTTTGGGACCCAGTACTTC. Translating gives CASSLLKFGTQYF. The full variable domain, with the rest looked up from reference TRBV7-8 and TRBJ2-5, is GAGVSQSPRYKVAKRGQDVALRCDPISGHVSLFWYQQALGQGPEFLTYFQNEAQLDKSGLPSDRFFAERPEGSVSTLKIQRTQQEDSAVYLCASSLLKFGTQYFGPGTRLLVL.

The CDR3 sequence: CASSLDPNSPLHF. The CDR3 DNA follows: TGTGCCAGCAGCTTGGATCCTAATTCACCCCTCCACTTT. The chain is built from TRBV5-6 and TRBJ1-6, with D unresolved. V was pared by 0 bases and J by 6 bases, with 4 bases between. The CDR3 length is 13 residues. Germline V gene sequence: CDR1 SGHDT, CDR2 YYEEEE. Drawing the rest from reference TRBV5-6 and TRBJ1-6, the complete variable domain is DAGVTQSPTHLIKTRGQQVTLRCSPKSGHDTVSWYQQALGQGPQFIFQYYEEEERQRGNFPDRFSGHQFPNYSSELNVNALLLGDSALYLCASSLDPNSPLHFGNGTRLTVT.